The clone carrying this T cell receptor beta chain came up many times. Its antigen remains unidentified. The data are from a study of CD8 T cells in ankylosing spondylitis. Findings and limits, study-wide: What seemed typical of ankylosing spondylitis blood was a TCR beta motif built from roughly 8 highly homologous variants.

Via MiXCR, TCRdb re-called the 5' RACE reads, giving one row per CDR3 protein. This sample has under 250,000 distinct CDR3 sequences, with approximately 7.3% found just once. V trimming: 1 base; J trimming: 3 bases; junction bases outside the gene matches: 6. Germline V gene lookup returns CDR1 DFQATT and CDR2 SNEGSKA (reference sequence). This CDR3 contains 15 residues. The chain has TRBV20-1 and TRBJ1-2; 9 bases agree with TRBD1. The source material was blood, either unsorted or a sorted T cell fraction (not recorded which). The TCR comes from a male donor with ankylosing spondylitis. CDR3 loop: CSARVNGQGYYGYTF. As DNA, the CDR3 is TGCAGTGCTAGAGTTAACGGACAGGGGTACTATGGCTACACCTTC.